This entry lists 30 T cell receptor beta chains sequenced from one sample in a study of CD8+ T cells in alopecia areata (dated by TCRdb to about 2018). Libraries were constructed by the immunoSEQ multiplex PCR assay. RNA was extracted from all samples and reverse transcribed into cDNA, which served as template for TCR sequencing. The immuneACCESS repertoire file appears here via TCRdb, limited to in-frame rearrangements. These files lack a portion of the clones; in checked studies, under half of the deficit traces to unresolved V genes, and the cause of the others is not known. The sample table holds about 100,000 clones, of which just under 60% were seen once. Over 15% of the sample lies in the top ten. The treatment or condition label, as the study defines it: oral pan-JAK inhibitor, 5-10 mg twice daily. This sample comprised CD8+ T cells sorted from blood, obtained at approximately week 60, from a patient treated with tofacitinib. Every receptor here comes from a human donor with alopecia areata.

This clone was observed a handful of times. CDR3 DNA: TGTGCCAGCAGCGGGACAGGTCCCTCCGAGCAGTACTTC. This gives the protein CASSGTGPSEQYF. J is TRBJ2-7 and V is TRBV7-9, with TRBD1 matching 8 bases. The CDR3 sequence is 13 residues long. Germline V gene data show CDR1 as SEHNR and CDR2 as FQNEAQ (reference sequence). V lost 5 bases and J lost 6; bases outside the gene matches: 6.

This sequence joins TRBV7-9 and TRBJ2-5; D may be TRBD1 or TRBD2 (5 bases each). The ends were cut back, 5 bases at V and 5 bases at J, with 21 bases in the middle. Germline V gene lookup returns CDR1 SEHNR and CDR2 FQNEAQ (reference sequence). The CDR3 spans 16 residues. CDR3 sequence (DNA): TGTGCCAGCAGCCGGGGCTTAACGGCGGATCGGGAGACCCAGTACTTC. It specifies CASSRGLTADRETQYF. The full variable domain, in which reference TRBV7-9 and TRBJ2-5 provide the parts outside the CDR3, is DTGVSQNPRHKITKRGQNVTFRCDPISEHNRLYWYRQTLGQGPEFLTYFQNEAQLEKSRLLSDRFSAERPKGSFSTLEIQRTEQGDSAMYLCASSRGLTADRETQYFGPGTRLLVL.

The gene calls are TRBV5-6 and TRBJ2-2, with 9 bases lining up with TRBD1. Germline V gene sequence: CDR1 SGHDT, CDR2 YYEEEE. J was trimmed by 5 bases and V by 5 bases; bases with no gene match: 10. CDR3 size: 16 residues. The CDR3 nucleotides read TGTGCCAGCAGTTTCCCCTTTGGGACAGGGACCGGGGAGCTGTTTTTT. Amino acid sequence: CASSFPFGTGTGELFF.

This clone was seen only a few times. The chain couples TRBV15 to TRBJ2-7, with D uncertain. In germline, CDR1 is LNHNV, CDR2 YYDKDF (reference sequence). The CDR3 runs to 15 residues. The V end was cut by 1 base, the J end by 0 bases, with 10 bases between. CDR3 amino acids: CATSRGTASSYEQYF. CDR3 in DNA: TGTGCCACCAGCAGAGGGACGGCTAGCTCCTACGAGCAGTACTTC.

The chain links TRBV7-3 to TRBJ2-1; D is possibly TRBD1 (6 bases). The CDR3 covers 16 residues. CDR1 and CDR2 from the germline V gene are SGHTA and FQGTGA. Trimming stripped 2 bases from V and 4 bases from J, with 15 bases between. The CDR3 spells CASSLRPQGQYNEQFF. The CDR3 DNA sequence: TGTGCCAGCAGCTTACGCCCACAGGGACAATACAATGAGCAGTTCTTC.

The chain recombines TRBV30 with TRBJ2-1; a weak D match, TRBD1 (6 bases). Germline V lookup: CDR1 GTSNPN, CDR2 SVGIG (reference sequence). The CDR3 extends over 15 amino acids. With 0 bases removed from V and 9 bases from J, the gap between germline ends came to 18 bases. The CDR3 sequence: CAWSVVQGIGSEQFF. Here the CDR3 DNA reads TGTGCCTGGAGTGTGGTACAGGGTATAGGGAGTGAGCAGTTCTTC. The whole variable domain, filled in from reference TRBV30 and TRBJ2-1, reads SQTIHQWPATLVQPVGSPLSLECTVEGTSNPNLYWYRQAAGRGLQLLFYSVGIGQISSEVPQNLSASRPQDRQFILSSKKLLLSDSGFYLCAWSVVQGIGSEQFFGPGTRLTVL.

The sample holds a few counts of this clone. The rearrangement links TRBV19 to TRBJ2-3; D is undetermined. CDR3 length: 15 amino acids. Trimming stripped 4 bases from V and 0 bases from J, with 11 bases between. Germline V gene data show CDR1 as LNHDA and CDR2 as SQIVND (reference sequence). The CDR3 loop is CASSTRRPSTDTQYF. The DNA of the CDR3 is TGTGCCAGTAGTACCCGGAGACCTAGCACAGATACGCAGTATTTT.

The gene calls are TRBV29-1 and TRBJ2-3, with 10 positions matching TRBD1. Germline values: CDR1 SQVTM, CDR2 ANQGSEA. The CDR3 runs 16 residues. Trimming took 3 bases from V and 4 from J; bases not matched to a gene: 10. The DNA of the CDR3 is TGCAGCGTTGAGCTCCGGGACAGGGGTCGCGCAGATACGCAGTATTTT. Its translation: CSVELRDRGRADTQYF.

The chain is built from TRBV29-1 and TRBJ2-1; D ambiguous. Trimming left V 0 bases short and J 8 bases short, with 14 bases between. Germline CDR1 is SQVTM and CDR2 is ANQGSEA. The CDR3 totals 14 residues. CDR3 protein: CSVEDPGLRYEQFF. The CDR3 DNA sequence: TGCAGCGTTGAAGATCCTGGATTGAGATATGAGCAGTTCTTC.

The V call is TRBV5-1, the J call TRBJ2-1; D might be TRBD2 (5 bases). The CDR3 length is 12 residues. The V and J ends lost 8 bases and 5 bases respectively, with 11 bases between them. The germline gives CDR1 SGHRS, CDR2 YFSETQ. CDR3 sequence reads: CASQEVDNEQFF. In DNA, the CDR3 is TGCGCCAGTCAGGAGGTAGACAATGAGCAGTTCTTC. The variable domain in full, completed from reference TRBV5-1 and TRBJ2-1, reads KAGVTQTPRYLIKTRGQQVTLSCSPISGHRSVSWYQQTPGQGLQFLFEYFSETQRNKGNFPGRFSGRQFSNSRSEMNVSTLELGDSALYLCASQEVDNEQFFGPGTRLTVL.

The chain carries TRBV6-5 and TRBJ2-1; D call uncertain. In germline, CDR1 is MNHEY, CDR2 SVGAGI. CDR3 length equals 14 residues. V was trimmed by 6 bases and J by 8 bases, leaving 17 bases between them. CDR3 in amino acids: CASSPEQPRDEQFF. For the CDR3, the DNA is TGTGCCAGCAGCCCGGAACAGCCTAGGGATGAGCAGTTCTTC.

The rearrangement uses TRBV7-9 and TRBJ1-1; 7 bases line up with TRBD1. Germline CDR1 is SEHNR and CDR2 is FQNEAQ (reference sequence). V dropped 5 bases and J dropped 4; count of bases not matched to a gene: 7. The CDR3 loop spans 14 amino acids. CDR3 region: CASSPRGLLTEAFF. The CDR3 DNA follows: TGTGCCAGCAGCCCGAGGGGGCTCCTCACTGAAGCTTTCTTT.

Here the CDR3 reads CASSQDFTGRDTRHQPQHF. CDR3 in DNA: TGCGCCAGCAGCCAAGATTTCACGGGGCGAGATACCCGCCATCAGCCCCAGCATTTT. The V and J genes are TRBV4-1 and TRBJ1-5; D may be TRBD1 (5 bases). V lost 0 bases and J lost 5, with 23 bases in between. This CDR3 comprises 19 residues. Per germline, CDR1 MGHRA and CDR2 YSYEKL.

The chain recombines TRBV27 with TRBJ2-4; D assignment may be TRBD1 or TRBD2 (5 bases each). Trimming cost V 6 bases and J 5 bases, with 17 bases left between them. This CDR3 has 15 residues. CDR1 MNHEY and CDR2 SMNVEV come from the germline V gene (reference sequence). Written as DNA, the CDR3 is TGTGCCAGCAGCCGGACTCCAGGGTACCAAAACATTCAGTACTTC. Its translation is CASSRTPGYQNIQYF.

The genes are TRBV5-1 and TRBJ2-1, with 7 nucleotides matching TRBD2. This CDR3 comprises 15 residues. Trimming took 3 bases from V and 3 from J; bases not matched to a gene: 6. Germline values: CDR1 SGHRS, CDR2 YFSETQ. The DNA of the CDR3 is TGCGCCAGCAGCTACGGGACTACTGACTACAATGAGCAGTTCTTC. Its protein is CASSYGTTDYNEQFF.

This clone turned up a few times. The J gene is TRBJ2-7, the V gene TRBV29-1, with TRBD2 matching 7 bases. The CDR3 sequence is 14 residues long. V lost 6 bases, J lost 2 bases, and 10 bases stayed unmatched. Germline V gene lookup returns CDR1 SQVTM and CDR2 ANQGSEA. The CDR3 DNA is TGCAGCGTCAAAAGCGGGGTCCCCCCCTACGAGCAGTACTTC. It specifies CSVKSGVPPYEQYF.

CDR3 coding DNA: TGTGCCACCAGGCGGGGCCGTGAAGCTTTCTTT. It is translated as CATRRGREAFF. This chain uses TRBV7-9 with TRBJ1-1; the D gene is possibly TRBD1 (5 bases). CDR3 length: 11 amino acids. Trimming stripped 10 bases from V and 7 bases from J, with 13 bases between. Germline V gene lookup returns CDR1 SEHNR and CDR2 FQNEAQ (reference sequence).

The J gene is TRBJ2-3, the V gene TRBV30; D perhaps matches TRBD2 (7 bases). Germline lookup yields CDR1 GTSNPN and CDR2 SVGIG (reference sequence). CDR3 length: 16 residues. Trimming took off 1 base at V and 2 bases at J, with 16 bases between the two ends. CDR3 in DNA: TGTGCCTGGAGTGGGGTCCCCCGGGGGGCCACAGATACGCAGTATTTT. Its translation: CAWSGVPRGATDTQYF.

This chain joins TRBV21-1 and TRBJ1-5. TRBV21-1 is a documented pseudogene. The CDR3 contains 15 residues. The CDR3 reads CAIPGPLHSNQPQHF. As DNA, the CDR3 is TGTGCCATCCCGGGACCGCTTCATAGCAATCAGCCCCAGCATTTT.

This clone was seen a few times. This chain uses TRBV13 with TRBJ1-5; D call uncertain. This CDR3 is built from 13 residues. Trimming took 3 bases from V and 6 from J, leaving 9 bases between them. Per germline, CDR1 PRHDT and CDR2 FYEKMQ (reference sequence). CDR3 sequence (DNA): TGTGCCAGCAGCTTGGGGATCAGTCAGCCCCAGCATTTT. This codes for CASSLGISQPQHF.

The chain recombines TRBV27 with TRBJ1-2; 9 bases align to TRBD1. Looked up from germline, CDR1 is MNHEY and CDR2 is SMNVEV (reference sequence). The CDR3 extends over 14 amino acids. The junction had 6 bases not matched to a gene; V was cut back by 6 bases and J by 4 bases. The chain's CDR3 is CASRTMGQGYGYTF. Here the CDR3 DNA reads TGTGCCAGCAGAACAATGGGACAGGGCTATGGCTACACCTTC.

This clone has a handful of counts. This rearrangement joins TRBV30 to TRBJ1-2; 10 positions agree with TRBD1. The CDR3 covers 12 residues. The trim removed 3 bases at V and 8 bases at J, leaving 3 bases unmatched. The germline gives CDR1 GTSNPN, CDR2 SVGIG (reference sequence). CDR3 protein: CAWRGTGDGYTF. The CDR3 region has the DNA TGTGCCTGGAGGGGGACAGGGGACGGCTACACCTTC.

The gene calls are TRBV7-8 and TRBJ2-3, with D maybe TRBD2 (6 bases). With 5 bases removed from V and 5 bases from J, the gap between germline ends came to 8 bases. CDR1 and CDR2 from the germline V gene are SGHVS and FQNEAQ. The CDR3 covers 12 residues. CDR3 in amino acids: CASSGGEDTQYF. In DNA, the CDR3 is TGTGCCAGCAGCGGCGGGGAAGATACGCAGTATTTT.

The chain links TRBV19 to TRBJ1-2; possibly TRBD1 for D (6 bases). Germline V gene lookup returns CDR1 LNHDA and CDR2 SQIVND (reference sequence). Trimming removed 11 bases at V and 8 bases at J, with 24 bases between. CDR3 length: 14 residues. CDR3 sequence (DNA): TGTGCCCTGTTGAGCTGGGGGCGTCGATTGGGCTACACCTTC. Translating it yields CALLSWGRRLGYTF.

In its sample, this clone was seen a few times. The chain recombines TRBV29-1 with TRBJ2-2, with 7 bases lining up with TRBD1. With V trimmed by 5 bases and J by 8 bases, 11 bases remained unmatched. The CDR3 loop spans 14 amino acids. Germline CDR1 is SQVTM and CDR2 is ANQGSEA. CDR3 nucleotide sequence: TGCAGCGTTCCAACTCCGGGACAGTCAGGGGAGCTGTTTTTT. Translating it yields CSVPTPGQSGELFF.

The gene calls are TRBV5-6 and TRBJ1-1; D is uncertain. Looked up from germline, CDR1 is SGHDT and CDR2 is YYEEEE. Deletions cut 0 bases from V and 2 bases from J, with 8 bases between. The CDR3 has 14 residues. CDR3 sequence reads: CASSLGWGNTEAFF. CDR3 nucleotides: TGTGCCAGCAGCTTGGGATGGGGAAACACTGAAGCTTTCTTT.

This clone has just a few counts. V and J are TRBV5-1 and TRBJ2-1; 8 nucleotides align to TRBD2. Losses at the gene ends were 4 bases for V and 7 bases for J; bases not matched to a gene: 10. The length of the CDR3 is 15 residues. Germline V gene sequence: CDR1 SGHRS, CDR2 YFSETQ. The CDR3 DNA is TGCGCCAGCAGCCCTGATCTCGGGGGGGCGAATGAGCAGTTCTTC. This gives the protein CASSPDLGGANEQFF. Complete variable domain (other parts from reference TRBV5-1 and TRBJ2-1): KAGVTQTPRYLIKTRGQQVTLSCSPISGHRSVSWYQQTPGQGLQFLFEYFSETQRNKGNFPGRFSGRQFSNSRSEMNVSTLELGDSALYLCASSPDLGGANEQFFGPGTRLTVL.

This chain uses TRBV13 with TRBJ1-1, with 8 bases matching TRBD1. The CDR3 has 14 amino acids. The ends lost 4 bases at V and 7 bases at J; junction bases unmatched: 8. Looked up from germline, CDR1 is PRHDT and CDR2 is FYEKMQ (reference sequence). The DNA for the CDR3 is TGTGCCAGCAGCTGGGGGACAGGCTCAATTGAAGCTTTCTTT. The encoded protein is CASSWGTGSIEAFF.

This clone has just a few counts. This chain links TRBV7-9 with TRBJ1-1; no definite D call. The CDR3 consists of 14 residues. Trimming removed 5 bases at V and 0 bases at J, with 10 bases between. Germline lookup yields CDR1 SEHNR and CDR2 FQNEAQ (reference sequence). CDR3 residues: CASSPYNLNTEAFF. The CDR3 DNA sequence: TGTGCCAGCAGCCCATACAACTTGAACACTGAAGCTTTCTTT.

This clone was detected a few times. This rearrangement joins TRBV9 to TRBJ1-1; D is undetermined. The germline gives CDR1 SGDLS, CDR2 YYNGEE. V shed 5 bases and J shed 3 bases, with 14 bases lying between them. There are 14 residues in the CDR3. DNA for the CDR3: TGTGCCAGCAGACCCAGGATCGAGGACACTGAAGCTTTCTTT. It specifies CASRPRIEDTEAFF.